The clone carrying this T cell receptor beta chain has a handful of counts. TCRdb ran MiXCR on the 5' RACE reads and lists one entry per CDR3 protein. The table includes some 100,000 distinct CDR3 sequences, approximately 12% detected once. The data derive from a study of spatial heterogeneity in lung cancer. Study-level background: Detected beta-chain sequences consistently exceeded alpha-chain sequences.

Stated time point: sample taken at primary tumor resection. Unsorted whole RNA samples from tumor, nontumor lung or frozen PBMC were sequenced. Samples were obtained from around 72 donors, all untreated early-stage non-small cell lung cancer patients. The source material was PBMCs, sampled at surgery. The source is a male donor with early-stage non-small cell lung cancer.

The CDR3 here is CASAGTPKTGGYEQYF. CDR3 nucleotide sequence: TGTGCCAGCGCAGGGACACCCAAAACCGGGGGCTACGAGCAGTACTTC. The chain has TRBV12-3 or TRBV12-4 and TRBJ2-7; D may be TRBD1 or TRBD2 (6 bases each). V lost 8 bases and J lost 3, with 23 bases in between. The CDR3 extends over 16 amino acids.